This T cell receptor beta chain was observed in a study of technical replicates of blood from several donors. This clone was seen a single time. Germline CDR1 and CDR2: LGHNA and YNFKEQ. V was cut by 0 bases and J by 4 bases, with 10 bases left in between. The CDR3 has 14 residues. Sequencing was performed with immunoSEQ multiplex PCR; in TCRdb, only in-frame clones are kept and a portion is missing. The sample carries tens of thousands of clones, around nine tenths recorded once. The source is a human donor in good health. Some clones in this sample may be carry-over from other donors' samples. The sample comprised PBMCs. The chain uses TRBV4-2 and TRBJ2-7, with D unresolved. DNA for the CDR3: TGTGCCAGCAGCCAAGATTACGGCAGGTACGAGCAGTACTTC. Translated: CASSQDYGRYEQYF.